The 10 T cell receptor beta chains listed next were all sequenced from one sample in a study of blood T cell repertoires in COVID-19. Sequencing used immunoSEQ multiplex PCR; TCRdb keeps in-frame clones, though not all of them. In the table there are about 300,000 clones, roughly 88% of which are singletons. Sequenced: peripheral blood. These receptors were taken from a woman aged 45-59 years with acute or convalescent COVID-19.

The CDR3 nucleotides read TGTGCCAGCAGTTTAGGAGTTGGCTACACCTTC. It translates to CASSLGVGYTF. J is TRBJ1-2 and V is TRBV12-3 or TRBV12-4; D gene uncertain. The CDR3 has 11 amino acids. Trimming took off 1 base at V and 7 bases at J, with 4 bases between the two ends.

V gene TRBV2 combines with J gene TRBJ2-7; TRBD1 matches at 7 bases. The germline gives CDR1 SNHLY, CDR2 FYNNEI. The CDR3 consists of 16 residues. V shed 4 bases and J 3 bases; nucleotides not matched to a gene: 12. The CDR3 sequence is CASSGHVRTGVYEQYF. In DNA, the CDR3 is TGTGCCAGCAGTGGTCACGTGCGGACAGGAGTCTACGAGCAGTACTTC.

The gene calls are TRBV28 and TRBJ1-5; D is unclear. V was clipped by 10 bases and J by 3 bases, with 10 bases between them. CDR3 length: 12 residues. The V gene's germline CDR1 is MDHEN and CDR2 SYDVKM. CDR3 sequence (DNA): TGTGCCACCGGCGGGTCCAATCAGCCCCAGCATTTT. Translated, it gives CATGGSNQPQHF.

V gene TRBV5-1 combines with J gene TRBJ2-7, with a tentative D call TRBD1 (6 bases). The CDR3 consists of 15 residues. The germline CDR1 and CDR2 sequences are SGHRS and YFSETQ. V was clipped by 0 bases and J by 3 bases, with 13 bases between them. CDR3 protein: CASSLGPDSSYEQYF. For the CDR3, the DNA is TGCGCCAGCAGCTTGGGACCGGACAGTAGCTACGAGCAGTACTTC.

V and J are TRBV5-1 and TRBJ1-5; D may be TRBD1 (5 bases). Germline V lookup: CDR1 SGHRS, CDR2 YFSETQ. This CDR3 region has 14 residues. The germline V and J ends were trimmed by 4 bases and 6 bases, with 14 bases remaining between them. For the CDR3, the DNA is TGCGCCAGCAGCCCTGGGGGGGAGTTTCAGCCCCAGCATTTT. This encodes CASSPGGEFQPQHF.

The chain recombines TRBV2 with TRBJ2-7; 16 bases line up with TRBD2. The CDR3 sequence is 16 residues long. V dropped 7 bases and J dropped 9; count of bases not matched to a gene: 12. The germline V gene encodes CDR1 SNHLY and CDR2 FYNNEI. This CDR3 is CASKRTGLAGGSGQYF. CDR3 DNA sequence: TGTGCCAGCAAGAGGACGGGACTAGCGGGAGGGTCGGGGCAGTACTTC.

This clone was seen a few times. The gene calls are TRBV30 and TRBJ2-3; 7 nucleotides line up with TRBD1. Trimming took 0 bases from V and 2 from J; bases not matched to a gene: 5. The CDR3 is 15 residues long. The germline V gene encodes CDR1 GTSNPN and CDR2 SVGIG (reference sequence). This CDR3 reads CAWSVRGQITDTQYF. The CDR3 nucleotides read TGTGCCTGGAGTGTAAGGGGACAGATCACAGATACGCAGTATTTT.

The chain has TRBV2 and TRBJ2-1; TRBD1 matches 8 bases. The CDR3 sequence is 13 residues long. V shed 7 bases and J 9 bases; nucleotides not matched to a gene: 8. Germline loops: CDR1 SNHLY, CDR2 FYNNEI. CDR3 loop: CASITDRDTEQFF. CDR3 DNA: TGTGCCAGCATTACGGACAGGGACACTGAGCAGTTCTTC.

This clone was picked up a small number of times. The chain links TRBV7-2 to TRBJ2-7; TRBD2 is a possible D gene (6 bases). Trimming took 1 base from V and 3 from J, leaving 10 bases between them. This CDR3 is 14 amino acids long. Germline CDR1 SGHTA, CDR2 FQGNSA. The CDR3 loop reads CASSLGGVGYEQYF. DNA of the CDR3: TGTGCCAGCAGCTTAGGGGGGGTTGGCTACGAGCAGTACTTC.

The rearrangement joins TRBV12-3 or TRBV12-4 to TRBJ2-7; TRBD2 might be the D (5 bases). The length of the CDR3 is 13 residues. The V end lost 5 bases, the J end lost 2 bases, and 10 bases lay between the germline ends. CDR3 in amino acids: CASSNGLAYEQYF. For the CDR3, the DNA is TGTGCCAGCAGTAACGGACTGGCCTACGAGCAGTACTTC.